This T cell receptor (beta chain) was observed in a study of control samples from healthy donors and cancer patients. The V gene lost 7 bases and the J gene lost 0 bases, with 12 bases spanning the gap. CDR1 SQVTM and CDR2 ANQGSEA come from the germline V gene. CDR3 length: 13 amino acids. TCRdb keeps only in-frame clones here, not all; method: immunoSEQ multiplex PCR. The sample carries some 150,000 clones, roughly nine tenths recorded once. Specimen: blood. This clonotype was sampled from a woman aged 25-40 years in good health. The rearrangement links TRBV29-1 to TRBJ1-1, with a tentative D call TRBD1 (6 bases). CDR3 sequence reads: CSAVGQLNTEAFF. CDR3 DNA sequence: TGCAGCGCCGTCGGACAGTTGAACACTGAAGCTTTCTTT. The entire variable domain, with the rest obtained from reference TRBV29-1 and TRBJ1-1, is as follows: SAVISQKPSRDICQRGTSLTIQCQVDSQVTMMFWYRQQPGQSLTLIATANQGSEATYESGFVIDKFPISRPNLTFSTLTVSNMSPEDSSIYLCSAVGQLNTEAFFGQGTRLTVV.